This TCR beta chain was sequenced in a study of T cells in Graves' hyperthyroidism and ophthalmopathy. Germline loops: CDR1 SNHLY, CDR2 FYNNEI. V was cut by 5 bases and J by 0 bases, with 4 bases left in between. The CDR3 spans 13 residues. This clonotype was counted many times. Its matching antigen is unknown. RNA transcripts gave rise to amplified TCR beta CDR3 regions. HTBI primers drove first-round RT-PCR of the TCR CDR3. From the multiplex PCR reads, TCRdb called clonotypes with MiXCR, one entry per CDR3 protein. Of under 300,000 distinct CDR3 sequences in the sample, approximately 14% are singletons; the top ten hold around 30%. Broader study findings: In simple terms, a model built on 13 V-J features told ophthalmopathy apart from stable hyperthyroidism.

Uncontrolled infection, other autoimmune disease, pregnancy or lactation barred patients from enrollment. Clinical symptoms, serum thyroxine, TRAb, thyroid ultrasound and orbital computed tomography informed diagnoses. Out of over 9 ml of fresh peripheral blood came the PBMCs. Sequencing was performed on blood. V usage is TRBV2 and J usage is TRBJ2-2; D unclear. The TCR originated in a woman aged 45 to 65 with Graves' hyperthyroidism that later progressed to Graves' ophthalmopathy. The CDR3 DNA reads as TGTGCCAGCAGTAGATCGAACACCGGGGAGCTGTTTTTT. It translates to CASSRSNTGELFF.